These T cell receptor beta chains were read from a single sample in a study of OX40 agonist ivuxolimab in advanced cancers. Produced via immunoSEQ multiplex PCR; TCRdb's table is partial and in-frame only. The table lists tens of thousands of clones, roughly 84% of them singletons. The material was CD4+ or CD8+ T cells sorted from blood, obtained in a trial of the OX40 agonist ivuxolimab. These receptors were obtained from an adult with an advanced solid tumor such as melanoma, head and neck, liver or kidney cancer. Each CDR3 is given without its conserved first and last residue. Each record gives: D gene, clone size, V gene, CDR3 protein. A D gene is named only where the DNA matches it firmly. Expanded clones are given a class, and other clones once, few, many or no size at all.

D gene: TRBD2
clone size: .
V gene: TRBV27
CDR3 protein: ASSLTTSAYNEQF

D gene: TRBD1
clone size: .
V gene: TRBV28
CDR3 protein: ASSFTGTGMSKNIQY

D gene: .
clone size: once
V gene: TRBV20-1
CDR3 protein: SARATYEQY

D gene: .
clone size: .
V gene: TRBV7-9
CDR3 protein: ASSLGGVNEETQY

D gene: TRBD1
clone size: .
V gene: TRBV6-6
CDR3 protein: ASTLTGYTQETQY

D gene: TRBD1
clone size: .
V gene: TRBV4-1
CDR3 protein: ASSQDGTGGYEQY

D gene: .
clone size: .
V gene: TRBV29-1
CDR3 protein: SVLWETVYEQY

D gene: TRBD1
clone size: medium-sized
V gene: TRBV7-9
CDR3 protein: ASSTWDRGRGYT

D gene: TRBD1
clone size: .
V gene: TRBV27
CDR3 protein: ASSVTGGRVY

D gene: TRBD1
clone size: .
V gene: TRBV11-3
CDR3 protein: ASSLYGTESDTQY

D gene: TRBD1
clone size: .
V gene: TRBV27
CDR3 protein: ASSLDRPPYEQY

D gene: TRBD2
clone size: medium-sized
V gene: TRBV7-9
CDR3 protein: ASSPSGSYHEQY

D gene: TRBD1
clone size: .
V gene: TRBV7-2
CDR3 protein: ASSFRDSYNNEQF

D gene: .
clone size: .
V gene: TRBV4-1
CDR3 protein: ASSQQNTFSYEQY

D gene: .
clone size: .
V gene: TRBV13
CDR3 protein: ASSLITVPYEQY

D gene: .
clone size: .
V gene: TRBV9
CDR3 protein: ASSPGTGELF

D gene: .
clone size: once
V gene: TRBV2
CDR3 protein: AREAPAQETQY

D gene: .
clone size: .
V gene: TRBV5-4
CDR3 protein: ASSEGASGETQY

D gene: .
clone size: .
V gene: TRBV7-6
CDR3 protein: ASSPGTEETQY

D gene: TRBD2
clone size: .
V gene: TRBV19
CDR3 protein: ASSPWTSGNEQY

D gene: .
clone size: .
V gene: TRBV5-8
CDR3 protein: ASSSRRVPLSQH

D gene: TRBD2
clone size: .
V gene: TRBV4-1
CDR3 protein: ASSQLTSGRVVEY

D gene: TRBD2
clone size: .
V gene: TRBV7-8
CDR3 protein: ASSGTSGSWADDEQY

D gene: .
clone size: .
V gene: TRBV14
CDR3 protein: ASSQVQGYGYT

D gene: TRBD1
clone size: .
V gene: TRBV19
CDR3 protein: ASSPGTGGYEQY

D gene: TRBD1
clone size: .
V gene: TRBV27
CDR3 protein: ASSFWGGGTGGPTGELF

D gene: .
clone size: .
V gene: TRBV2
CDR3 protein: ARGDADYNEQF

D gene: .
clone size: .
V gene: TRBV6-1
CDR3 protein: ATRAAEQF

D gene: .
clone size: .
V gene: TRBV29-1
CDR3 protein: SVIGGTYEQY

D gene: .
clone size: .
V gene: TRBV5-4
CDR3 protein: ASSLQGIMNTEAF

D gene: TRBD2
clone size: .
V gene: TRBV28
CDR3 protein: ASTGLGLAGVEGYEQY

D gene: .
clone size: few
V gene: TRBV14
CDR3 protein: ASSQDRAGPFYEQY

D gene: .
clone size: .
V gene: TRBV18
CDR3 protein: ASSPVWVTYNEQF

D gene: .
clone size: .
V gene: TRBV2
CDR3 protein: ASSEFGGMETQY

D gene: .
clone size: .
V gene: TRBV2
CDR3 protein: ASSEGAAEGEETQY

D gene: TRBD1
clone size: .
V gene: TRBV5-1
CDR3 protein: ASSLDPGGTSTGELF

D gene: .
clone size: once
V gene: TRBV29-1
CDR3 protein: SVETGAPEQY

D gene: .
clone size: .
V gene: TRBV4-1
CDR3 protein: ASSQGGQANTEAF

D gene: TRBD2
clone size: .
V gene: TRBV25-1
CDR3 protein: ASSPPGLAGYNEQF

D gene: .
clone size: .
V gene: TRBV28
CDR3 protein: ASSLDRSLGYT

D gene: TRBD1
clone size: .
V gene: TRBV7-9
CDR3 protein: ASSIDRENTEAF

D gene: .
clone size: .
V gene: TRBV14
CDR3 protein: ASSQVELGGKEQY

D gene: TRBD1
clone size: .
V gene: TRBV5-5
CDR3 protein: ASSTRDSPYQPQH

D gene: .
clone size: .
V gene: TRBV13
CDR3 protein: ASSLSREGSGGETQY

D gene: .
clone size: once
V gene: TRBV11-1
CDR3 protein: ASSLAFGGDWQGGELF

D gene: TRBD1
clone size: .
V gene: TRBV27
CDR3 protein: ASSHGQGTYEQY

D gene: .
clone size: .
V gene: TRBV27
CDR3 protein: ASSLGDAYEQY

D gene: TRBD2
clone size: .
V gene: TRBV7-6
CDR3 protein: ASSLVSGSHYEQY

D gene: .
clone size: few
V gene: TRBV5-1
CDR3 protein: ASSSTSSQETQY

D gene: TRBD2
clone size: .
V gene: TRBV7-9
CDR3 protein: ASSLMTSEYGELF

D gene: .
clone size: once
V gene: TRBV11-2
CDR3 protein: ASSPHYGTDTQY

D gene: .
clone size: few
V gene: TRBV23-1
CDR3 protein: ASSQSGKKRVAGLSGANVLT

D gene: .
clone size: .
V gene: TRBV29-1
CDR3 protein: SVNYNEQF